These 28 T cell receptor beta chains were all obtained from the same sample, sequenced in a study of cytomegalovirus exposure and HLA in healthy donors. The PCR contained 60 Vbeta and 13 Jbeta primers. Assay: immunoSEQ multiplex PCR; the TCRdb copy retains only in-frame clones and omits some. There are about 120,000 clones in the sample; about two thirds occur only once, and approximately 8.2% lies in the top ten. Sequenced sample: PBMCs. These receptors were collected from a middle-aged woman in good health and CMV-seropositive.

The chain links TRBV6-5 to TRBJ1-1; D ambiguous. The V end lost 0 bases, the J end lost 2 bases, and 10 bases lay between the germline ends. The CDR3 consists of 15 residues. Germline-derived CDR1 and CDR2 are MNHEY and SVGAGI. This CDR3 is CASSYSRPPNTEAFF. CDR3 sequence (DNA): TGTGCCAGCAGTTACTCGAGGCCCCCAAACACTGAAGCTTTCTTT.

The CDR3 sequence: CASSLRPGAGGRETQYF. The CDR3 DNA is TGTGCCAGCAGCTTACGCCCCGGGGCGGGGGGCCGGGAGACCCAGTACTTC. This chain connects TRBV7-8 to TRBJ2-5; 8 bases agree with TRBD2. The CDR3 is 17 amino acids. The trim removed 2 bases at V and 5 bases at J, leaving 13 bases unmatched. The V gene's germline CDR1 is SGHVS and CDR2 FQNEAQ.

V usage is TRBV7-6 and J usage is TRBJ2-1; D is uncertain. V lost 5 bases, J lost 7 bases, and 6 bases lay in between. This CDR3 comprises 11 residues. Germline CDR1 reads SGHVS; CDR2 reads FNYEAQ. This CDR3 reads CASSQQNEQFF. CDR3 nucleotide sequence: TGTGCCAGCAGCCAACAGAATGAGCAGTTCTTC.

This rearrangement joins TRBV27 to TRBJ2-5, with D perhaps matching TRBD1 (5 bases). The germline gives CDR1 MNHEY, CDR2 SMNVEV (reference sequence). This CDR3 has 14 amino acids. V shed 8 bases and J shed 0 bases, with 13 bases lying between them. The CDR3 spells CASHRQKYQETQYF. The CDR3 DNA is TGTGCCAGCCACCGACAGAAGTACCAAGAGACCCAGTACTTC.

The chain carries TRBV4-3 and TRBJ2-2, with TRBD1 identical over 7 bases. The CDR3 spans 15 residues. The J segment lost 4 bases and the V segment lost 2 bases, leaving 4 bases of the junction unmatched. CDR1 and CDR2 (germline): LGHNA, YSLEER. The CDR3 reads CASSQRTGPTGELFF. For the CDR3, the DNA is TGCGCCAGCAGCCAAAGGACAGGACCCACCGGGGAGCTGTTTTTT.

This chain joins TRBV13 and TRBJ2-5; possible D gene TRBD2, 6 bases. This CDR3 comprises 15 residues. V lost 2 bases to trimming and J lost 4 bases, with 14 bases between them. The germline CDR1 and CDR2 sequences are PRHDT and FYEKMQ (reference sequence). DNA for the CDR3: TGTGCCAGCAGCTTAAGGCGGGGATCCAGAGAGACCCAGTACTTC. This sequence encodes CASSLRRGSRETQYF.

CDR3 nucleotide sequence: TGCGCCAGCAGCCAAGATCTTACGGACCTGGGACGGGGGGTAAATTCACCCCTCCACTTT. Protein: CASSQDLTDLGRGVNSPLHF. This sequence joins TRBV4-3 and TRBJ1-6; possibly TRBD1 for D (5 bases). Trimming removed 0 bases from V and 7 bases from J, with 25 bases in between. Germline-derived CDR1 and CDR2 are LGHNA and YSLEER. This CDR3 has 20 amino acids.

The rearrangement joins TRBV7-9 to TRBJ2-5; D perhaps matches TRBD1 (6 bases). V was trimmed by 4 bases and J by 1 base, leaving 19 bases between them. This CDR3 contains 17 residues. CDR1 SEHNR and CDR2 FQNEAQ come from the germline V gene (reference sequence). The CDR3 DNA reads TGTGCCAGCAGCTCTCTGCCCTACAGGGACATCCAAGAGACCCAGTACTTC. Protein sequence: CASSSLPYRDIQETQYF.

Turning to this clone: The junction does not match germline at one end; this may be a read error. The chain joins TRBV5-4 to TRBJ2-1; D is perhaps TRBD2 (7 bases). Germline values: CDR1 SGHNT, CDR2 YYREEE (reference sequence). CDR3 length: 17 residues. CDR3 in DNA: TGTGCCAACAGCTCGGGGGGCGGCGTAAGCTCCTACAATGAGCAGTTCTTC. Translated, it gives CANSSGGGVSSYNEQFF.

This clone showed up just once. V is TRBV7-3 and J is TRBJ2-1, with D maybe TRBD2 (6 bases). V was cut by 3 bases and J by 4 bases, with 7 bases left in between. The CDR3 loop spans 13 amino acids. Germline CDR1 SGHTA, CDR2 FQGTGA. The CDR3 here is CASSFGLYNEQFF. Written as DNA, the CDR3 is TGTGCCAGCAGCTTTGGACTATACAATGAGCAGTTCTTC.

The V call is TRBV7-8, the J call TRBJ2-1; 9 bases agree with TRBD1. Per the germline V gene, CDR1 is SGHVS and CDR2 is FQNEAQ. This CDR3 has 14 residues. The J segment lost 6 bases and the V segment lost 3 bases, leaving 3 bases of the junction unmatched. As DNA, the CDR3 is TGTGCCAGCAGCTTCCGGGACAGGGTCAATGAGCAGTTCTTC. Its protein product is CASSFRDRVNEQFF.

This chain uses TRBV18 with TRBJ1-5; unclear D gene. The germline CDR1 and CDR2 sequences are KGHSH and LQKENI. V dropped 3 bases and J dropped 4 bases, with 7 bases sitting between them. CDR3 length: 13 amino acids. For the CDR3, the DNA is TGTGCCAGCTCACCCCAGCGGAATCAGCCCCAGCATTTT. It codes for CASSPQRNQPQHF. Based on the CDR3 plus reference TRBV18 and TRBJ1-5, the full variable domain is NAGVMQNPRHLVRRRGQEARLRCSPMKGHSHVYWYRQLPEEGLKFMVYLQKENIIDESGMPKERFSAEFPKEGPSILRIQQVVRGDSAAYFCASSPQRNQPQHFGDGTRLSIL.

This clone was recorded a few times. The V gene is TRBV2, the J gene TRBJ2-7; D perhaps matches TRBD2 (5 bases). The CDR3 loop spans 14 amino acids. V lost 3 bases and J lost 4, with 13 bases in between. Per germline, CDR1 SNHLY and CDR2 FYNNEI. CDR3 in DNA: TGTGCCAGCAGTGACAATCAGGAGGTGTACGAGCAGTACTTC. This codes for CASSDNQEVYEQYF.

This clone showed up just a few times. The sample has other DNA sequences that encode this CDR3 too. The chain recombines TRBV6-1 with TRBJ1-2, with a possible D match to TRBD1 (5 bases). This CDR3 has 12 amino acids. Per germline, CDR1 MNHNS and CDR2 SASEGT. V shed 0 bases and J shed 8 bases, with 7 bases lying between them. The DNA of the CDR3 is TGTGCCAGCAGTGAAGCGGGGGGAGGCTACACCTTC. This codes for CASSEAGGGYTF.

The V gene is TRBV29-1, the J gene TRBJ2-7; 7 bases agree with TRBD2. The germline V gene has CDR1 SQVTM and CDR2 ANQGSEA. The CDR3 has 14 residues. V shed 7 bases and J 0 bases; nucleotides not matched to a gene: 9. The DNA for the CDR3 is TGCAGCGCCGCTCTCGCGGGGGACTCCTACGAGCAGTACTTC. Encoded protein: CSAALAGDSYEQYF.

Of note for this clone: One end of the junction fails to match germline, which may point to a read error. J is TRBJ1-2 and V is TRBV5-1, with a possible D match to TRBD1 (6 bases). The CDR3 is made up of 12 amino acids. From germline, CDR1 is SGHRS and CDR2 YFSETQ. The CDR3 is CATSQDSYGYTF. CDR3 nucleotide sequence: TGCGCCACCAGCCAGGACAGCTATGGCTACACCTTC.

The chain combines TRBV2 with TRBJ2-7; D is uncertain. The CDR3 runs 12 residues. Between the trimmed V and J ends, which lost 2 bases and 3 bases, there was a span of 5 bases. Germline assignment: CDR1 SNHLY and CDR2 FYNNEI. The CDR3 loop is CASSESGYEQYF. CDR3 coding DNA: TGTGCCAGCAGTGAATCAGGCTACGAGCAGTACTTC.

The chain joins TRBV7-3 to TRBJ2-1; 7 bases fit TRBD1. The CDR3 is 14 amino acids. The ends lost 3 bases at V and 5 bases at J; junction bases unmatched: 4. CDR1 and CDR2 from the germline V gene are SGHTA and FQGTGA. The DNA for the CDR3 is TGTGCCAGCAGCTTGACAGGGTTTGACAATGAGCAGTTCTTC. This translates into CASSLTGFDNEQFF.

This clone came up a few times. The V and J genes are TRBV18 and TRBJ1-3, with 7 bases identical to TRBD1. The CDR3 is 14 residues long. Germline V gives CDR1 KGHSH, CDR2 LQKENI. Unmatched junction bases numbered 4, after V lost 4 bases and J lost 4 bases. CDR3 in amino acids: CASSLWDRGNTIYF. For the CDR3, the DNA is TGTGCCAGCTCACTTTGGGACAGAGGAAACACCATATATTTT.

This chain uses TRBV15 with TRBJ1-1; 7 nucleotides line up with TRBD1. In germline, CDR1 is LNHNV, CDR2 YYDKDF (reference sequence). V lost 0 bases to trimming and J lost 5 bases; unmatched junction nucleotides: 6. CDR3 length: 15 amino acids. CDR3: CATSREGSGGTEAFF. CDR3 bases: TGTGCCACCAGCAGAGAGGGGTCAGGGGGGACTGAAGCTTTCTTT.

The table lists this clone with a few counts. Other DNA sequences in the sample encode the same CDR3. This chain joins TRBV18 and TRBJ2-1, with 13 bases identical to TRBD2. V was pared by 6 bases and J by 6 bases, with 5 bases of the junction left unmatched. The germline CDR1 and CDR2 sequences are KGHSH and LQKENI. CDR3 length: 15 residues. The CDR3 nucleotides are TGTGCCAGCTCGCCAACTAGCGGGGGGGCCAATGAGCAGTTCTTC. It codes for CASSPTSGGANEQFF.

This chain uses TRBV2 with TRBJ2-5; TRBD2 matches 9 bases. The length of the CDR3 is 14 residues. Trimming cost V 7 bases and J 0 bases; bases outside gene matches: 3. The germline V gene has CDR1 SNHLY and CDR2 FYNNEI. The CDR3: CASKAGGYQETQYF. CDR3 coding DNA: TGTGCCAGCAAAGCGGGGGGCTACCAAGAGACCCAGTACTTC.

The chain joins TRBV18 to TRBJ1-6; D perhaps matches TRBD1 (5 bases). V shed 3 bases and J shed 8 bases, with 8 bases lying between them. From germline, CDR1 is KGHSH and CDR2 LQKENI. The CDR3 has 13 amino acids. This chain's CDR3 is CASSPDRDSPLHF. The CDR3, as DNA: TGTGCCAGCTCACCCGACAGAGATTCACCCCTCCACTTT. Full variable domain (rest looked up from reference TRBV18 and TRBJ1-6): NAGVMQNPRHLVRRRGQEARLRCSPMKGHSHVYWYRQLPEEGLKFMVYLQKENIIDESGMPKERFSAEFPKEGPSILRIQQVVRGDSAAYFCASSPDRDSPLHFGNGTRLTVT.

The CDR3 spells CATSRGSSGNTIYF. For the CDR3, the DNA is TGTGCCACCAGCAGAGGGAGCTCTGGAAACACCATATATTTT. This chain links TRBV15 with TRBJ1-3; D is undetermined. Germline CDR1 LNHNV, CDR2 YYDKDF (reference sequence). CDR3 size: 14 residues. The ends were cut back, 1 base at V and 0 bases at J, with 4 bases in the middle. Drawing the rest from reference TRBV15 and TRBJ1-3, the complete variable domain is DAMVIQNPRYQVTQFGKPVTLSCSQTLNHNVMYWYQQKSSQAPKLLFHYYDKDFNNEADTPDNFQSRRPNTSFCFLDIRSPGLGDTAMYLCATSRGSSGNTIYFGEGSWLTVV.

This clone was seen a few times. The chain couples TRBV19 to TRBJ2-3, with D perhaps TRBD1 (6 bases). Trimming pared 5 bases from V and 1 base from J, leaving 7 bases between. Germline V CDR1 and CDR2: LNHDA, SQIVND (reference sequence). This CDR3 spans 13 amino acids. The CDR3 loop is CASSAGGTDTQYF. The DNA for the CDR3 is TGTGCCAGTAGTGCAGGGGGCACAGATACGCAGTATTTT.

This rearrangement joins TRBV5-6 to TRBJ1-6; 10 nucleotides align to TRBD1. V gave up 2 bases and J gave up 10 bases; unmatched junction bases: 3. The V gene's germline CDR1 is SGHDT and CDR2 YYEEEE. The CDR3 loop spans 14 amino acids. The CDR3 DNA follows: TGTGCCAGCAGCTTATGGGACAGGGGCTCACCCCTCCACTTT. Translation gives CASSLWDRGSPLHF.

This clone was found a few times. The same CDR3 also results from other DNA sequences found in this sample. The CDR3 DNA reads TGTGCCAGCAGCGTAGCGTCCACAGATACGCAGTATTTT. Its translation is CASSVASTDTQYF. The chain couples TRBV9 to TRBJ2-3; D gene unclear. V lost 0 bases and J 2 bases, leaving 4 bases between the germline ends. The CDR3 is 13 residues long. Germline CDR1 reads SGDLS; CDR2 reads YYNGEE. Full variable domain (missing parts from reference TRBV9 and TRBJ2-3): DSGVTQTPKHLITATGQRVTLRCSPRSGDLSVYWYQQSLDQGLQFLIQYYNGEERAKGNILERFSAQQFPDLHSELNLSSLELGDSALYFCASSVASTDTQYFGPGTRLTVL.

The chain recombines TRBV29-1 with TRBJ1-1; D gene ambiguous. The CDR3 runs to 14 residues. Germline V gives CDR1 SQVTM, CDR2 ANQGSEA. Trimming cost V 1 base and J 3 bases, with 12 bases left between them. This CDR3 is CSVEGAQLHTEAFF. CDR3 bases: TGCAGCGTTGAAGGGGCACAGCTACACACTGAAGCTTTCTTT.